Shown below are 19 T cell receptor beta chains from a single sample sequenced in a study of blood T cell repertoires in COVID-19. The assay was immunoSEQ multiplex PCR, and TCRdb's table has in-frame clones only and misses some. There are approximately 280,000 clones in the sample; around 85% occur only once, and more than 1.2% lies in the top ten. Material: peripheral blood. The origin of the receptors is a human donor with COVID-19, enrolled during active disease. The donor label of this sample is uncertain.

The CDR3 nucleotides are TGTGCCAGCTCAACAGCAACAGGGAGTAGCAATCAGCCCCAGCATTTT. This sequence encodes CASSTATGSSNQPQHF. The chain is built from TRBV18 and TRBJ1-5, with D possibly matching TRBD1 (6 bases). V was cut by 5 bases and J by 0 bases, with 14 bases left in between. The V gene's germline CDR1 is KGHSH and CDR2 LQKENI. This CDR3 region has 16 residues.

Comment on this clone: Compared with germline, one end of the junction differs, possibly owing to a read error. The chain links TRBV5-1 to TRBJ2-3; 9 nucleotides agree with TRBD2. The CDR3 length is 13 residues. Germline CDR1 reads SGHRS; CDR2 reads YFSETQ. CDR3 amino acids: CATSGGSTDTQYF. In DNA, the CDR3 is TGCGCCACCAGCGGGGGGAGCACAGATACGCAGTATTTT.

This chain links TRBV9 with TRBJ2-5, with 14 nucleotides matching TRBD2. The ends lost 7 bases at V and 5 bases at J; junction bases unmatched: 10. Germline-derived CDR1 and CDR2 are SGDLS and YYNGEE. The CDR3 is 16 amino acids. Written as DNA, the CDR3 is TGTGCCAGCTCCCATGGGGGACTAGCGGGAGTGGAGACCCAGTACTTC. Translation: CASSHGGLAGVETQYF.

The table lists this clone with a few counts. The chain joins TRBV2 to TRBJ1-2; 7 bases line up with TRBD1. This CDR3 has 13 amino acids. Germline V lookup: CDR1 SNHLY, CDR2 FYNNEI. Trimming took 2 bases from V and 8 from J; bases not matched to a gene: 5. The CDR3 sequence: CASSEFGTEGYTF. CDR3 sequence (DNA): TGTGCCAGCAGTGAATTTGGGACAGAAGGCTACACCTTC.

This clone was counted a single time. The chain joins TRBV5-6 to TRBJ1-1; the match to TRBD1 covers 7 bases. V gave up 0 bases and J gave up 6 bases; unmatched junction bases: 14. Germline loops: CDR1 SGHDT, CDR2 YYEEEE. The CDR3 sequence is 17 residues long. CDR3 residues: CASSLAGDSPLGAEAFF. The CDR3 DNA sequence: TGTGCCAGCAGCTTGGCCGGGGACAGCCCTCTGGGCGCTGAAGCTTTCTTT.

The CDR3 coding sequence is TGCGCCAGCAGCCAAGGAGCTAGCGGGAGCCTGAGCTCCTACAATGAGCAGTTCTTC. Translation: CASSQGASGSLSSYNEQFF. The chain joins TRBV4-3 to TRBJ2-1; 10 positions match TRBD2. Germline values: CDR1 LGHNA, CDR2 YSLEER. This CDR3 has 19 amino acids. With 1 base clipped from V and 0 bases from J, the junction kept 9 bases outside the gene matches.

In its sample, this clone was seen once. In DNA form, the CDR3 reads TGTGCCAGCTGTAGAACAGGCAACTCTGGAAACACCATATATTTT. Translating it yields CASCRTGNSGNTIYF. The chain employs TRBV6-5 and TRBJ1-3, with D possibly matching TRBD1 (5 bases). CDR1 and CDR2 (germline): MNHEY, SVGAGI. Trimming took off 8 bases at V and 0 bases at J, with 14 bases between the two ends. This CDR3 contains 15 residues.

The table lists this clone with a count of one. The chain links TRBV7-6 to TRBJ2-5; possible D gene TRBD1, 6 bases. This CDR3 contains 15 residues. Germline assignment: CDR1 SGHVS and CDR2 FNYEAQ. The V gene lost 4 bases and the J gene lost 4 bases, with 16 bases spanning the gap. The CDR3, as DNA: TGTGCCAGCAGCTCCGAAAACAGGGATCGAGAGACCCAGTACTTC. It yields the protein CASSSENRDRETQYF.

V is TRBV28 and J is TRBJ1-3; D uncertain. Per the germline V gene, CDR1 is MDHEN and CDR2 is SYDVKM. Trimming cost V 3 bases and J 8 bases, with 20 bases left between them. The CDR3 totals 16 residues. The CDR3 nucleotides are TGTGCCAGCAGTTTCGTGTTGGTGGGAGCAGCAGACACCATATATTTT. Protein product: CASSFVLVGAADTIYF.

The V call is TRBV19, the J call TRBJ1-1, with D perhaps matching TRBD1 (5 bases). The CDR3 runs to 12 residues. Per germline, CDR1 LNHDA and CDR2 SQIVND (reference sequence). Trimming shortened V by 5 bases and J by 9 bases, and 13 bases separated the two germline ends. The CDR3 region is CASSSLGGKAFF. CDR3 DNA: TGTGCCAGTAGTTCCCTGGGGGGTAAAGCTTTCTTT.

V gene TRBV6-5 combines with J gene TRBJ2-7; D gene ambiguous. Trimming left V 4 bases short and J 5 bases short, with 15 bases between. The CDR3 length is 14 residues. The germline V gene encodes CDR1 MNHEY and CDR2 SVGAGI. This CDR3 is CASSSSQDFHEQYF. The CDR3 nucleotides read TGTGCCAGCAGTTCGTCCCAGGATTTCCACGAGCAGTACTTC.

The rearrangement uses TRBV7-8 and TRBJ2-7, with D maybe TRBD2 (6 bases). Per the germline V gene, CDR1 is SGHVS and CDR2 is FQNEAQ. Trimming removed 2 bases at V and 4 bases at J, with 12 bases between. The CDR3 is 14 amino acids. The CDR3 DNA sequence: TGTGCCAGCAGCTTAAGTGCTAGCGCTTACGAGCAGTACTTC. As protein: CASSLSASAYEQYF.

Comments on this clone: The same CDR3 can be traced to other DNA sequences in this sample. The rearrangement joins TRBV7-2 to TRBJ2-5; D may be TRBD1 (5 bases). Germline V gives CDR1 SGHTA, CDR2 FQGNSA. The CDR3 sequence is 13 residues long. Trimming stripped 1 base from V and 5 bases from J, with 8 bases between. The CDR3 sequence is CASSLGRVETQYF. CDR3 nucleotide sequence: TGTGCCAGCAGCTTAGGCAGGGTGGAGACCCAGTACTTC.

This chain joins TRBV5-1 and TRBJ2-1, with TRBD2 identical over 8 bases. The CDR3 sequence is 17 residues long. V gave up 0 bases and J gave up 3 bases; unmatched junction bases: 8. The germline V gene has CDR1 SGHRS and CDR2 YFSETQ. This CDR3 reads CASSLAGLAGVYNEQFF. The CDR3 DNA sequence: TGCGCCAGCAGCTTGGCTGGGCTAGCGGGCGTCTACAATGAGCAGTTCTTC.

This clone was seen more than once but under ten times. Other DNA sequences of this sample code for an identical CDR3. CDR3 sequence reads: CASSLGASGRTDTQYF. The CDR3 nucleotides read TGTGCCAGCAGCTTAGGCGCTAGCGGTAGGACAGATACGCAGTATTTT. The chain carries TRBV7-2 and TRBJ2-3; 7 positions agree with TRBD2. The CDR3 is 16 residues long. Germline V gives CDR1 SGHTA, CDR2 FQGNSA. Trimming removed 1 base from V and 3 bases from J; junction bases left unmatched: 7.

The V call is TRBV3-1 (or the pseudogene TRBV3-2), the J call TRBJ2-5, with D possibly TRBD1 on 6 matching bases. Trimming took off 4 bases at V and 4 bases at J, with 13 bases between the two ends. The germline V gene encodes CDR1 LGHDT and CDR2 YNNKEL (reference sequence). The length of the CDR3 is 14 residues. CDR3 sequence: CASSLNPGAETQYF. In DNA, the CDR3 is TGTGCCAGCAGCCTCAATCCAGGGGCAGAGACCCAGTACTTC.

This clone was observed a single time. The chain couples TRBV6-5 to TRBJ2-5; 9 positions agree with TRBD1. V shed 6 bases, J shed 0 bases, and the junction held 5 bases outside the gene matches. There are 15 residues in the CDR3. In germline, CDR1 is MNHEY, CDR2 SVGAGI. CDR3 region: CASSLTGGYQETQYF. The DNA of the CDR3 is TGTGCCAGCAGCTTGACAGGGGGTTACCAAGAGACCCAGTACTTC.

The gene calls are TRBV10-3 and TRBJ1-4; D not resolved. Trimming took 4 bases from V and 5 from J, leaving 14 bases between them. From germline, CDR1 is ENHRY and CDR2 SYGVKD. The CDR3 is 15 amino acids. The CDR3 DNA sequence: TGTGCCATCAGTGGGGCTCCAGCCGGCAATGAAAAACTGTTTTTT. Encoded protein: CAISGAPAGNEKLFF.

V is TRBV19 and J is TRBJ1-4, with 8 bases that match TRBD1. The V and J ends lost 8 bases and 8 bases, in that order; junction bases with no gene match: 4. CDR1 is LNHDA and CDR2 is SQIVND in the germline V gene (reference sequence). The CDR3 is 12 amino acids. Written as DNA, the CDR3 is TGTGCCAGTGGATACAGGGGGGAAAAACTGTTTTTT. Residues: CASGYRGEKLFF. The variable domain in full, completed from reference TRBV19 and TRBJ1-4, reads DGGITQSPKYLFRKEGQNVTLSCEQNLNHDAMYWYRQDPGQGLRLIYYSQIVNDFQKGDIAEGYSVSREKKESFPLTVTSAQKNPTAFYLCASGYRGEKLFFGSGTQLSVL.